These 30 T cell receptor beta chains were sequenced from one sample in a study of blood T cell repertoires in COVID-19. TCRdb's copy holds only in-frame clones and misses some; the assay was immunoSEQ multiplex PCR. This sample has about 320,000 clones, with 65% to 90% found just once. Source material: peripheral blood. Every receptor here comes from a human donor in a cohort sampled during active COVID-19.

The CDR3 loop reads CASSLVEAYEQYF. The CDR3 region has the DNA TGTGCCAGCAGCTTAGTTGAAGCTTACGAGCAGTACTTC. The chain combines TRBV7-2 with TRBJ2-7, with D unresolved. CDR1 SGHTA and CDR2 FQGNSA come from the germline V gene. This CDR3 comprises 13 residues. The ends were cut back, 1 base at V and 4 bases at J, with 8 bases in the middle.

The chain employs TRBV5-1 and TRBJ1-5; D is undetermined. There are 15 residues in the CDR3. Trimming pared 4 bases from V and 3 bases from J, leaving 14 bases between. Germline values: CDR1 SGHRS, CDR2 YFSETQ. The CDR3 spells CASSPLPGVNQPQHF. DNA of the CDR3: TGCGCCAGCAGCCCTCTTCCGGGAGTCAATCAGCCCCAGCATTTT.

The gene calls are TRBV27 and TRBJ2-7; maybe TRBD1 (6 bases). This CDR3 is built from 14 residues. Germline V gene sequence: CDR1 MNHEY, CDR2 SMNVEV (reference sequence). Trimming left V 5 bases short and J 3 bases short, with 14 bases between. The CDR3 region has the DNA TGTGCCAGCAGTCGCAGGGGATCGAGCTACGAGCAGTACTTC. This translates into CASSRRGSSYEQYF.

The chain joins TRBV7-8 to TRBJ1-1, with D perhaps TRBD1 (5 bases). Germline V CDR1 and CDR2: SGHVS, FQNEAQ. The length of the CDR3 is 14 residues. Trimming removed 4 bases from V and 3 bases from J, with 12 bases in between. The CDR3, as DNA: TGTGCCAGCAGCTCAGACAGAACCTACACTGAAGCTTTCTTT. This codes for CASSSDRTYTEAFF. The whole variable domain, remainder taken from reference TRBV7-8 and TRBJ1-1, is GAGVSQSPRYKVAKRGQDVALRCDPISGHVSLFWYQQALGQGPEFLTYFQNEAQLDKSGLPSDRFFAERPEGSVSTLKIQRTQQEDSAVYLCASSSDRTYTEAFFGQGTRLTVV.

The chain employs TRBV7-9 and TRBJ2-6; 7 nucleotides line up with TRBD1. After removal of 5 bases from V and 7 bases from J, the junction contained 8 bases not matched to a gene. The germline V gene has CDR1 SEHNR and CDR2 FQNEAQ (reference sequence). The CDR3 spans 15 residues. The CDR3, as DNA: TGTGCCAGCAGCGGCTACAGGGGCGGTGCCAACGTCCTGACTTTC. This encodes CASSGYRGGANVLTF.

This clone has just one count. V is TRBV23-1 and J is TRBJ1-5, with 10 positions matching TRBD1. TRBV23-1 has ORF status, its function being uncertain. The CDR3 covers 15 residues. With 2 bases clipped from V and 7 bases from J, the junction kept 5 bases outside the gene matches. The CDR3 nucleotides read TGCGCCAGCAGTCAAGCGGACAGGGGGAGACAGCCCCAGCATTTT. It is translated as CASSQADRGRQPQHF.

The rearrangement links TRBV27 to TRBJ1-1; D is ambiguous. Germline-derived CDR1 and CDR2 are MNHEY and SMNVEV (reference sequence). The CDR3 consists of 13 residues. V was pared by 3 bases and J by 3 bases, with 8 bases between. The CDR3 bases are TGTGCCAGCAGTTTTAGGAGGGACACTGAAGCTTTCTTT. This gives the protein CASSFRRDTEAFF.

J is TRBJ1-1 and V is TRBV5-1, with D perhaps TRBD1 (5 bases). The CDR3 covers 13 residues. Germline-derived CDR1 and CDR2 are SGHRS and YFSETQ. Between the trimmed V and J ends, which lost 0 bases and 5 bases, there was a span of 8 bases. The CDR3 is CASSLAGLTEAFF. CDR3 sequence (DNA): TGCGCCAGCAGCTTGGCAGGGTTAACTGAAGCTTTCTTT.

This chain links TRBV6-5 with TRBJ1-2; tentatively, D is TRBD1 (5 bases). Germline assignment: CDR1 MNHEY and CDR2 SVGAGI. There are 11 residues in the CDR3. The V end was cut by 6 bases, the J end by 4 bases, with 6 bases between. For the CDR3, the DNA is TGTGCCAGCAGGACAGTCTATGGCTACACCTTC. Translating gives CASRTVYGYTF.

The V and J genes are TRBV10-2 and TRBJ2-1, with 8 bases identical to TRBD2. This CDR3 has 15 amino acids. From germline, CDR1 is WSHSY and CDR2 SAAADI. V lost 6 bases and J lost 5; bases outside the gene matches: 9. The CDR3 nucleotides are TGCGCCAGCAGCCCCCGGGGGGGAATCAACAATGAGCAGTTCTTC. Translation: CASSPRGGINNEQFF.

The chain joins TRBV10-1 to TRBJ1-4; TRBD1 matches 10 bases. The CDR3 has 19 amino acids. V trimming: 2 bases; J trimming: 8 bases; junction bases outside the gene matches: 17. Germline CDR1 WNHNN, CDR2 SYGVQD (reference sequence). Here the CDR3 DNA reads TGCGCCAGCAGTGAGGTTAAGGGGACAGGGGAAATGGTTGGGGAAAAACTGTTTTTT. Its translation: CASSEVKGTGEMVGEKLFF.

The CDR3 bases are TGCGCCAGCAGCTTGTTTCGCGGGGGGTTATCAGACATTCAGTACTTC. It encodes CASSLFRGGLSDIQYF. The chain combines TRBV5-1 with TRBJ2-4, with 8 positions matching TRBD2. Germline V gives CDR1 SGHRS, CDR2 YFSETQ. The V gene end was trimmed by 1 base and the J gene end by 8 bases; junction bases not matched to a gene: 11. This CDR3 comprises 16 residues.

The V call is TRBV6-4, the J call TRBJ2-7; tentatively, D is TRBD1 (5 bases). Germline CDR1 and CDR2: MRHNA and SNTAGT. V was pared by 6 bases and J by 0 bases, with 12 bases between. The CDR3 length is 14 residues. The CDR3 sequence: CASRSDSSSYEQYF. For the CDR3, the DNA is TGTGCCAGCAGATCAGACAGCAGCTCCTACGAGCAGTACTTC.

In this sample, this clone turned up a few times. The chain combines TRBV11-2 with TRBJ1-6, with a weak D call TRBD1 (5 bases). This CDR3 has 14 residues. The germline V and J ends were trimmed by 5 bases and 10 bases, with 15 bases remaining between them. Germline V gene lookup returns CDR1 SGHAT and CDR2 FQNNGV. The CDR3 region has the DNA TGTGCCAGCAGCCCGGGTCAGGGAAGATCACCCCTCCACTTT. It codes for CASSPGQGRSPLHF.

CDR3 sequence reads: CASSEGRGSAFF. In DNA, the CDR3 is TGTGCCAGCAGTGAAGGTCGAGGGTCGGCTTTCTTT. The V gene is TRBV6-1, the J gene TRBJ1-1, with D uncertain. Germline V gene lookup returns CDR1 MNHNS and CDR2 SASEGT. V gave up 1 base and J gave up 11 bases, with 11 bases separating them. The CDR3 contains 12 residues.

This chain joins TRBV7-2 and TRBJ2-3; 14 bases line up with TRBD2. Per germline, CDR1 SGHTA and CDR2 FQGNSA. J lost 7 bases, V lost 1 base, and 10 bases had no gene match. This CDR3 has 18 residues. CDR3 loop: CASSLGGSGTSGGYTQYF. In nucleotides, the CDR3 is TGTGCCAGCAGCTTAGGAGGTTCCGGGACTAGCGGGGGATATACGCAGTATTTT.

This clone was observed a single time. The gene calls are TRBV7-9 and TRBJ2-5; 7 bases fit TRBD1. Trimming at V came to 5 bases and at J to 3 bases, leaving 6 bases not matched to a gene. Germline V lookup: CDR1 SEHNR, CDR2 FQNEAQ (reference sequence). The CDR3 has 14 residues. The CDR3 loop is CASSGVDREETQYF. CDR3 sequence (DNA): TGTGCCAGCAGCGGTGTCGACAGGGAAGAGACCCAGTACTTC.

Of note for this clone: Other DNA variants within this sample encode the same CDR3. This sequence joins TRBV5-1 and TRBJ1-5, with D perhaps TRBD1 (5 bases). V lost 0 bases and J lost 4, with 11 bases in between. CDR1 and CDR2 from the germline V gene are SGHRS and YFSETQ. The CDR3 is made up of 15 amino acids. CDR3 residues: CASSLAGGSNQPQHF. In DNA, the CDR3 is TGCGCCAGCAGCTTGGCCGGGGGGAGTAATCAGCCCCAGCATTTT.

On this clone itself: This specimen includes other DNA sequences encoding the same CDR3. V and J are TRBV29-1 and TRBJ2-5; D is perhaps TRBD1 (8 bases). This CDR3 has 12 residues. The germline V gene encodes CDR1 SQVTM and CDR2 ANQGSEA. V was pared by 7 bases and J by 4 bases, with 13 bases between. The CDR3 DNA reads as TGCAGCGGTACAGGGGGGGGAGAGACCCAGTACTTC. This sequence encodes CSGTGGGETQYF. The full variable domain, in which reference TRBV29-1 and TRBJ2-5 provide the parts outside the CDR3, is SAVISQKPSRDICQRGTSLTIQCQVDSQVTMMFWYRQQPGQSLTLIATANQGSEATYESGFVIDKFPISRPNLTFSTLTVSNMSPEDSSIYLCSGTGGGETQYFGPGTRLLVL.

The chain uses TRBV5-1 and TRBJ2-2; perhaps TRBD1 as D (6 bases). The CDR3 is made up of 15 amino acids. The ends were cut back, 4 bases at V and 0 bases at J, with 10 bases in the middle. CDR1 and CDR2 from the germline V gene are SGHRS and YFSETQ. The CDR3 sequence is CASSRQVANTGELFF. CDR3 coding DNA: TGCGCCAGCAGCCGACAGGTCGCGAACACCGGGGAGCTGTTTTTT. The entire variable domain, with the rest obtained from reference TRBV5-1 and TRBJ2-2, is as follows: KAGVTQTPRYLIKTRGQQVTLSCSPISGHRSVSWYQQTPGQGLQFLFEYFSETQRNKGNFPGRFSGRQFSNSRSEMNVSTLELGDSALYLCASSRQVANTGELFFGEGSRLTVL.

This clone was seen a single time. The chain combines TRBV25-1 with TRBJ2-7, with 7 bases identical to TRBD1. This CDR3 is built from 14 residues. The germline V gene encodes CDR1 MGHDK and CDR2 SYGVNS. V gave up 4 bases and J gave up 2 bases; unmatched junction bases: 5. The CDR3 region is CASSGPTGTYEQYF. CDR3 DNA: TGTGCCAGCAGTGGCCCGACAGGGACCTACGAGCAGTACTTC.

The chain has TRBV28 and TRBJ2-3; tentatively, D is TRBD2 (6 bases). The V gene lost 6 bases and the J gene lost 2 bases, with 9 bases spanning the gap. From germline, CDR1 is MDHEN and CDR2 SYDVKM. The CDR3 spans 13 residues. The DNA of the CDR3 is TGTGCCAGCAGGCGGGGTACCACAGATACGCAGTATTTT. Residues: CASRRGTTDTQYF.

Here the CDR3 DNA reads TGCAGCGTTGGTTGGGGACAGGGAACGGGTCAGCCCCAGCATTTT. Its protein is CSVGWGQGTGQPQHF. This chain links TRBV29-1 with TRBJ1-5; 9 bases are a match to TRBD1. This CDR3 contains 15 residues. V lost 4 bases to trimming and J lost 6 bases; unmatched junction nucleotides: 10. The germline V gene encodes CDR1 SQVTM and CDR2 ANQGSEA. Together with reference TRBV29-1 and TRBJ1-5, the CDR3 gives the full variable domain: SAVISQKPSRDICQRGTSLTIQCQVDSQVTMMFWYRQQPGQSLTLIATANQGSEATYESGFVIDKFPISRPNLTFSTLTVSNMSPEDSSIYLCSVGWGQGTGQPQHFGDGTRLSIL.

This clone was seen more than once but under ten times. The chain couples TRBV12-3 or TRBV12-4 to TRBJ1-1; a possible D gene is TRBD1 (5 bases). This CDR3 has 13 residues. The V end lost 2 bases, the J end lost 5 bases, and 9 bases lay between the germline ends. CDR3 protein: CASSLKGATEAFF. CDR3 sequence (DNA): TGTGCCAGCAGTTTAAAAGGGGCTACTGAAGCTTTCTTT.

This chain links TRBV10-3 with TRBJ1-4; the D is unclear. CDR1 ENHRY and CDR2 SYGVKD come from the germline V gene. CDR3 length: 13 residues. Trimming left V 6 bases short and J 8 bases short, with 13 bases between. The CDR3 DNA follows: TGTGCCATCAGGCGGGAAGAGAAAGAAAAACTGTTTTTT. Its translation is CAIRREEKEKLFF.

The genes are TRBV7-3 and TRBJ2-1; a weak D match, TRBD1 (6 bases). The CDR3 spans 18 residues. Germline V gene lookup returns CDR1 SGHTA and CDR2 FQGTGA. Trimming removed 5 bases from V and 7 bases from J, with 27 bases in between. The CDR3 region has the DNA TGTGCCAGCAGCCTTCTTACCGGGACACCAGGAATATCAAATGAGCAGTTCTTC. Amino acid sequence: CASSLLTGTPGISNEQFF. Based on the CDR3 plus reference TRBV7-3 and TRBJ2-1, the full variable domain is GAGVSQTPSNKVTEKGKYVELRCDPISGHTALYWYRQSLGQGPEFLIYFQGTGAADDSGLPNDRFFAVRPEGSVSTLKIQRTERGDSAVYLCASSLLTGTPGISNEQFFGPGTRLTVL.

This clone has only a few counts. J is TRBJ1-1 and V is TRBV3-1 (or the pseudogene TRBV3-2), with D perhaps matching TRBD1 (5 bases). Germline values: CDR1 LGHDT, CDR2 YNNKEL (reference sequence). Trimming shortened V by 2 bases and J by 0 bases, and 10 bases separated the two germline ends. CDR3 length equals 15 residues. The CDR3 region is CASSQTGTVNTEAFF. In nucleotides, the CDR3 is TGTGCCAGCAGCCAAACCGGGACTGTGAACACTGAAGCTTTCTTT.

The chain joins TRBV3-1 (or the pseudogene TRBV3-2) to TRBJ2-3; 7 bases line up with TRBD2. J gave up 5 bases and V 1 base, and 12 bases lay outside the gene matches. This CDR3 is 17 amino acids long. CDR1 LGHDT and CDR2 YNNKEL come from the germline V gene (reference sequence). Here the CDR3 reads CASSQGFLADQGDTQYF. DNA for the CDR3: TGTGCCAGCAGCCAAGGCTTCCTAGCGGACCAGGGAGATACGCAGTATTTT.

About this clone itself: The same CDR3 is also encoded by other DNA sequences in this sample. The rearrangement uses TRBV7-9 and TRBJ2-7, with 9 bases that match TRBD1. Germline V gene data show CDR1 as SEHNR and CDR2 as FQNEAQ (reference sequence). Trimming took 5 bases from V and 4 from J; bases not matched to a gene: 6. The CDR3 runs 14 residues. The CDR3 nucleotides are TGTGCCAGCAGCCTGGACAGGGGCTCGTACGAGCAGTACTTC. Its protein product is CASSLDRGSYEQYF.

The V call is TRBV30, the J call TRBJ1-6; a weak D match, TRBD1 (5 bases). V was shortened by 2 bases and J by 7 bases, with 9 bases between the two germline ends. Germline loops: CDR1 GTSNPN, CDR2 SVGIG (reference sequence). CDR3 length: 13 amino acids. For the CDR3, the DNA is TGTGCCTGGAGTAGACAGCAAAATTCACCCCTCCACTTT. Translated: CAWSRQQNSPLHF.